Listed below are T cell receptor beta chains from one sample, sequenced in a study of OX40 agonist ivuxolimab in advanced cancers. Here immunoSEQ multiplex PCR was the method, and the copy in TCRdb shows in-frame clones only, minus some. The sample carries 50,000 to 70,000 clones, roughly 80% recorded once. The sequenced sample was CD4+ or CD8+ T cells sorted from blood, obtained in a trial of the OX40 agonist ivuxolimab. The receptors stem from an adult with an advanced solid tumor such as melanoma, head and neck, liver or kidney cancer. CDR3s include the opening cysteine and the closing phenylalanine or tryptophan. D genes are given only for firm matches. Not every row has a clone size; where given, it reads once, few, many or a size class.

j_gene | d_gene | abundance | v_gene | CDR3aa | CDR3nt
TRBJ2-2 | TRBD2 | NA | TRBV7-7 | CASSLRAGGPGELFF | TGTGCTAGCAGCTTAAGAGCGGGGGGCCCCGGGGAGCTGTTTTTT
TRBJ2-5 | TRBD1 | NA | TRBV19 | CASSMTGGEETQYF | TGTGCCAGTAGTATGACAGGGGGTGAAGAGACCCAGTACTTC
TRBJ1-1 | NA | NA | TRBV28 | CASTRQTNTEAFF | TGTGCCAGCACAAGGCAGACAAACACTGAAGCTTTCTTT
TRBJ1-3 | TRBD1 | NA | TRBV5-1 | CASTDRGLTGNTIYF | TGCGCCAGCACGGACAGGGGGCTTACTGGAAACACCATATATTTT
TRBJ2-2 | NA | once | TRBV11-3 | CASSPGTSRNTGELFF | TGTGCCAGCAGCCCCGGGACCAGCCGGAACACCGGGGAGCTGTTTTTT
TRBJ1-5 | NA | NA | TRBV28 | CASRPGLRNQPQHF | TGTGCCAGCAGACCTGGACTTCGCAATCAGCCCCAGCATTTT
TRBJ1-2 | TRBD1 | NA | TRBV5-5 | CASSLEGQGYGYTF | TGTGCCAGCAGCTTGGAGGGACAGGGTTATGGCTACACCTTC
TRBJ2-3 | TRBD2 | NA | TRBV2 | CASLLAGGRNTQYF | TGTGCCAGCCTCTTAGCGGGGGGACGTAATACGCAGTATTTT
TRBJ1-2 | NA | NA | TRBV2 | CASSDSTEFYGYTF | TGTGCCAGCAGTGATTCCACAGAGTTCTATGGCTACACCTTC
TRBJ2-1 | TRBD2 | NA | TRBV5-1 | CASSFVAGGSGNEQFF | TGCGCCAGCAGCTTTGTAGCGGGGGGCTCGGGGAATGAGCAGTTCTTC
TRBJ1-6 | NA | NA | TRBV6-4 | CASEVVNSPLHF | TGTGCCAGCGAAGTTGTTAATTCACCCCTCCACTTT
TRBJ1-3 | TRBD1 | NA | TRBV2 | CASSPGQGSGNTIYF | TGTGCCAGCAGCCCAGGACAGGGCTCTGGAAACACCATATATTTT
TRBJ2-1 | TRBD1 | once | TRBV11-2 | CASSLSPSTGVYNEQFF | TGTGCCAGCAGCTTATCCCCCTCAACAGGGGTGTACAATGAGCAGTTCTTC
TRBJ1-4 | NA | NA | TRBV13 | CASSFQGVNEKLFF | TGTGCCAGCAGCTTTCAGGGTGTTAATGAAAAACTGTTTTTT
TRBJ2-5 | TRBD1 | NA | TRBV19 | CASRTGGQETQYF | TGTGCCAGTAGGACAGGGGGCCAAGAGACCCAGTACTTC
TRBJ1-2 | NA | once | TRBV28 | CASSLFEADHQGGYTF | TGTGCCAGCAGTTTATTTGAAGCGGACCACCAAGGGGGCTACACCTTC
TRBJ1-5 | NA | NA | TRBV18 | CASSPADGENQPQHF | TGTGCCAGCTCACCAGCCGACGGGGAGAATCAGCCCCAGCATTTT
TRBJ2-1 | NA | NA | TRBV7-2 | CASSFVIGGNEQFF | TGTGCCAGCAGCTTTGTGATAGGGGGAAATGAGCAGTTCTTC
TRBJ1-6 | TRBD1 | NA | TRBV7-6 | CASSPGGSGGSPLHF | TGTGCCAGCAGCCCAGGGGGCTCCGGCGGTTCACCCCTCCACTTT
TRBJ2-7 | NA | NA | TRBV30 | CAWNLDGNSYEQYF | TGTGCCTGGAACCTGGACGGGAACTCCTACGAGCAGTACTTC
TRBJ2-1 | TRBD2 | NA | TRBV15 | CATSGSGGAHEQFF | TGTGCCACCAGCGGTAGCGGGGGGGCACATGAGCAGTTCTTC
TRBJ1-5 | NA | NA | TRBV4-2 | CASSQDKGQPQHF | TGTGCCAGCAGCCAAGATAAGGGTCAGCCCCAGCATTTT
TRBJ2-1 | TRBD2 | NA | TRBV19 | CASSISTSGPYNEQFF | TGTGCCAGTAGTATATCCACTAGCGGGCCCTACAATGAGCAGTTCTTC
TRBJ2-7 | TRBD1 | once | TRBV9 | CASSIGTGGGYEQYF | TGTGCCAGCAGCATCGGGACAGGGGGAGGCTACGAGCAGTACTTC
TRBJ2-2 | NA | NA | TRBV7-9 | CASSLTRVYQRRAGELFF | TGTGCCAGCAGCTTAACCAGGGTGTACCAAAGGAGGGCCGGGGAGCTGTTTTTT
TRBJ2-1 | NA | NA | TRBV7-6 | CASSLALRNEQFF | TGTGCCAGCAGCTTAGCGTTGAGGAATGAGCAGTTCTTC
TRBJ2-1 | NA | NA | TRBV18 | CASSPPTVNEQFF | TGTGCCAGCTCACCACCGACAGTTAATGAGCAGTTCTTC
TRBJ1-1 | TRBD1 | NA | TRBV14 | CASSQVGQGGITFF | TGTGCCAGCAGCCAAGTGGGACAGGGGGGTATAACTTTCTTT
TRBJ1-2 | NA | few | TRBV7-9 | CASSEYGRGPGNYGYTF | TGTGCCAGCAGCGAGTACGGGAGGGGCCCGGGGAACTATGGCTACACCTTC
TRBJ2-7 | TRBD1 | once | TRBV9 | CASSPSGTGRSEQYF | TGTGCCAGCAGCCCTTCCGGGACAGGGCGTTCGGAGCAGTACTTC
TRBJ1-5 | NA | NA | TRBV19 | CASSPRDGSNQPQHF | TGTGCCAGTAGTCCACGGGACGGTAGCAATCAGCCCCAGCATTTT
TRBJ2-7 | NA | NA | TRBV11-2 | CASSLNLYEQYF | TGTGCCAGCAGCTTAAATCTGTACGAGCAGTACTTC
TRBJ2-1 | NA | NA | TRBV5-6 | CASSLRGTSYNEQFF | TGTGCCAGCAGCTTAAGGGGGACCTCCTACAATGAGCAGTTCTTC
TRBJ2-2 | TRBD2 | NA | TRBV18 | CASSPIIPGGGTGELFF | TGTGCCAGCTCACCAATCATCCCTGGCGGGGGCACCGGGGAGCTGTTTTTT
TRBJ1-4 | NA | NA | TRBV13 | CASSLWGTNEKLFF | TGTGCCAGCAGCTTATGGGGGACTAATGAAAAACTGTTTTTT
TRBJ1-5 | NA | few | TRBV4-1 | CASSQVGEGGQPQHF | TGCGCCAGCAGCCAAGTCGGCGAGGGAGGGCAGCCCCAGCATTTT
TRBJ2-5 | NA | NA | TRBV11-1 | CASSAQGPQETQYF | TGTGCCAGCAGCGCACAGGGTCCCCAAGAGACCCAGTACTTC
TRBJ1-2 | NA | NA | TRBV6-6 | CASSYATPNYGYTF | TGTGCCAGCAGTTATGCGACACCTAACTATGGCTACACCTTC
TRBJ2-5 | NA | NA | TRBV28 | CASRPGDLGQETQYF | TGTGCCAGCAGGCCAGGGGACCTAGGGCAAGAGACCCAGTACTTC
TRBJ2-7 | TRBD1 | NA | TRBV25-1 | CASSERGQSGSVGEQYF | TGTGCCAGCAGTGAAAGGGGACAGTCGGGCAGTGTAGGCGAGCAGTACTTC
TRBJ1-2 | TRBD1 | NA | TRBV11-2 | CASRKIGTGSSKGYTF | TGTGCCAGCAGAAAAATCGGGACAGGGAGTTCGAAGGGCTACACCTTC
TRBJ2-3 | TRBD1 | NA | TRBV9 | CASSVEAGGSFGDTQYF | TGTGCCAGCAGCGTTGAAGCAGGGGGTTCCTTTGGTGATACGCAGTATTTT
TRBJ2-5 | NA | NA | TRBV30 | CAWSETGAGETQYF | TGTGCCTGGAGTGAAACGGGGGCGGGAGAGACCCAGTACTTC
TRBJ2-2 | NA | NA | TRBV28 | CASSLTTGELFF | TGTGCCAGCAGTTTAACTACCGGGGAGCTGTTTTTT
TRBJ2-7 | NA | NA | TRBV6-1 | CASSGSSYEQYF | TGTGCCAGCAGCGGTTCCTCCTACGAGCAGTACTTC
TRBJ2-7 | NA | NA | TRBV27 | CASSPGPHPPPDF | TGTGCCAGCAGTCCTGGGCCCCATCCCCCTCCAGACTTC
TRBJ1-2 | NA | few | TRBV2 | CASGGSYGYTF | TGTGCCAGCGGTGGATCCTATGGCTACACCTTC
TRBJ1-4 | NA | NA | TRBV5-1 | CASSLEGNNEKLFF | TGCGCCAGCAGCCTTGAGGGTAATAATGAAAAACTGTTTTTT
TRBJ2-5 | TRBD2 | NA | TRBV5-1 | CASSQGLAGDQETQYF | TGCGCCAGCAGCCAAGGACTAGCGGGGGATCAAGAGACCCAGTACTTC
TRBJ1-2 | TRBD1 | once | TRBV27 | CASSLEGGLGYTF | TGTGCCAGCAGTTTAGAAGGGGGCTTAGGCTACACCTTC
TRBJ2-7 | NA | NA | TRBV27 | CASSLRNHEQYF | TGTGCCAGCAGTTTAAGAAACCACGAGCAGTACTTC
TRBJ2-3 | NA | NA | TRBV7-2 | CASSLGFSADTQYF | TGTGCCAGCAGCTTAGGGTTTAGCGCAGATACGCAGTATTTT
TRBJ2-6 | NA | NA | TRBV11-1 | CASSLGFGANVLTF | TGTGCCAGCAGCTTAGGGTTTGGGGCCAACGTCCTGACTTTC
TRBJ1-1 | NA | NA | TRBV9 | CASSVATRTEAFF | TGTGCCAGCAGCGTAGCTACGCGGACTGAAGCTTTCTTT
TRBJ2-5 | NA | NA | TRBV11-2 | CASSSDLFETQYF | TGTGCCAGCAGCTCGGATTTGTTTGAGACCCAGTACTTC
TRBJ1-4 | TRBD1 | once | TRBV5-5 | CASSLGQVDEKLFF | TGTGCCAGCAGTCTCGGACAGGTTGATGAAAAACTGTTTTTT
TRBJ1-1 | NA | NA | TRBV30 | CAWSQGYRAFF | TGTGCCTGGAGTCAGGGGTATCGGGCTTTCTTT